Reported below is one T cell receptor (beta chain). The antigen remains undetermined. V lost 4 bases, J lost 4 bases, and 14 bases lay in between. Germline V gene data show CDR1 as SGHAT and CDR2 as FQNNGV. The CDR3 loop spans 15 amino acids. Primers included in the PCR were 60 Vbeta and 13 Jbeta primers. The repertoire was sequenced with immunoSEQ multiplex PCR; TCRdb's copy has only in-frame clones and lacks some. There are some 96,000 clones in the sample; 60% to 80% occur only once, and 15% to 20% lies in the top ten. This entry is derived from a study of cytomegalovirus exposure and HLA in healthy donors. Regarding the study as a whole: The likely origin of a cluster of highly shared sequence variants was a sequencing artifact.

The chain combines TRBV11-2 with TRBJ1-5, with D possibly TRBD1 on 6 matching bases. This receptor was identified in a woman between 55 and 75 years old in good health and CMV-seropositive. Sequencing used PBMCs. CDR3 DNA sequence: TGTGCCAGCAGCTCGGACAGTGGACCAAATCAGCCCCAGCATTTT. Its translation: CASSSDSGPNQPQHF.